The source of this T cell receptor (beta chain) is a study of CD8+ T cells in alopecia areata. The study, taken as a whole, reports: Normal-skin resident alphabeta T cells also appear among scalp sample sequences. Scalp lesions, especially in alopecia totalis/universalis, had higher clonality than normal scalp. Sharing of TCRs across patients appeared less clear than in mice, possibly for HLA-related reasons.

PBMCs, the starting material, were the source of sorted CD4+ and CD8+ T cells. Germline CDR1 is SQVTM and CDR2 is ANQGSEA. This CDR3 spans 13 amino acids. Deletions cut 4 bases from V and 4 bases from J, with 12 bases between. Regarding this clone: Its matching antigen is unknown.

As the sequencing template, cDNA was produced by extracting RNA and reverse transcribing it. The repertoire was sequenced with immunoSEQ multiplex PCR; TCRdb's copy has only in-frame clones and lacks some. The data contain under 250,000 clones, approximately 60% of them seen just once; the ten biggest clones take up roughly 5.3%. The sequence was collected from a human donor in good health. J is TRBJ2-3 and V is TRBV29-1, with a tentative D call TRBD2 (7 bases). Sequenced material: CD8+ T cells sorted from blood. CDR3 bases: TGCAGCGTTGGCGGGGGCGTCGCAGATACGCAGTATTTT. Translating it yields CSVGGGVADTQYF.